The 7 T cell receptor beta chains below all came from one sample that was sequenced in a study of T-cell reconstitution after alpha-beta-depleted transplantation in children. Unique molecular identifiers were incorporated during preparation of the TCRbeta library. TCRdb itself ran the PCR reads through MiXCR, one entry per CDR3 protein. The sample records 200,000 to 250,000 distinct CDR3 sequences, around 9.5% being singletons. Sequenced here: PBMCs from the stem cell graft donor, sampled from the stem cell graft. Source of these receptors: a human donor who donated a stem cell graft to a child with acute lymphoblastic leukemia.

This clonotype has at least ten counts. V usage is TRBV12-3 or TRBV12-4 and J usage is TRBJ1-4; 7 nucleotides line up with TRBD1. Trimming at V came to 4 bases and at J to 5 bases, leaving 4 bases not matched to a gene. This CDR3 has 14 residues. The CDR3 DNA follows: TGTGCCAGCAGTTGGGACAGCAGGAATGAAAAACTGTTTTTT. This codes for CASSWDSRNEKLFF.

This clonotype was found a few times. The chain joins TRBV12-3 or TRBV12-4 to TRBJ2-7; TRBD1 might be the D (5 bases). The CDR3 covers 12 residues. The germline V and J ends were trimmed by 5 bases and 5 bases, with 10 bases remaining between them. The CDR3 loop is CASSPQGDEQYF. The CDR3 DNA is TGTGCCAGCAGTCCCCAGGGCGACGAGCAGTACTTC.

This clonotype has only a few counts. The rearrangement links TRBV20-1 to TRBJ2-2; D might be TRBD1 (6 bases). The CDR3 is 15 amino acids. The V gene's germline CDR1 is DFQATT and CDR2 SNEGSKA (reference sequence). Trimming removed 6 bases at V and 2 bases at J, with 16 bases between. The CDR3 loop is CSANPGTSNTGELFF. CDR3 DNA: TGCAGTGCAAACCCCGGGACATCCAACACCGGGGAGCTGTTTTTT.

This clonotype was counted ten times or more. The chain uses TRBV3-1 and TRBJ2-7; D may correspond to TRBD1 or TRBD2 (5 bases each). The CDR3 runs 13 residues. The V and J ends lost 0 bases and 12 bases respectively, with 15 bases between them. CDR1 LGHDT and CDR2 YNNKEL come from the germline V gene (reference sequence). This chain's CDR3 is CASSQDQGTAGYF. The CDR3 coding sequence is TGTGCCAGCAGCCAAGATCAAGGGACCGCGGGGTACTTC.

This rearrangement joins TRBV2 to TRBJ1-6, with 7 bases lining up with TRBD1. The V gene end was trimmed by 2 bases and the J gene end by 5 bases; junction bases not matched to a gene: 6. The germline gives CDR1 SNHLY, CDR2 FYNNEI. CDR3 size: 16 residues. The CDR3 reads CASSEWGQRDNSPLHF. CDR3 in DNA: TGTGCCAGCAGTGAATGGGGACAGAGGGATAATTCACCCCTCCACTTT.

This clonotype showed up many times. The gene calls are TRBV7-7 and TRBJ2-1; D is unclear. V lost 1 base to trimming and J lost 5 bases, with 6 bases between them. Germline V gene data show CDR1 as SSHAT and CDR2 as FNYEAQ (reference sequence). The CDR3 sequence is 13 residues long. In DNA, the CDR3 is TGTGCCAGCAGCTTAGGGCTTGACAATGAGCAGTTCTTC. Encoded protein: CASSLGLDNEQFF.

This clonotype was counted between two and nine times. The gene calls are TRBV3-1 and TRBJ2-3; weak D call: TRBD2 (5 bases). Trimming pared 1 base from V and 3 bases from J, leaving 14 bases between. Germline CDR1 and CDR2: LGHDT and YNNKEL (reference sequence). The CDR3 spans 16 residues. CDR3 loop: CASSQASLSGTDTQYF. In nucleotides, the CDR3 is TGTGCCAGCAGCCAAGCTTCCTTGTCGGGAACAGATACGCAGTATTTT.